The 6 T cell receptor beta chains reported below all come from one sample, sequenced in a study of blood T cell repertoires in COVID-19. The repertoire was sequenced with immunoSEQ multiplex PCR; TCRdb's copy has only in-frame clones and lacks some. The sample shows roughly 68,000 clones, 75% to 95% of them seen only once. Source material: peripheral blood. The receptors were sampled from a man aged 40-50 years with COVID-19, enrolled during active disease.

The rearrangement uses TRBV11-2 and TRBJ2-7, with 9 bases fitting TRBD1. Germline CDR1 SGHAT, CDR2 FQNNGV. J was trimmed by 4 bases and V by 0 bases; bases with no gene match: 7. The CDR3 spans 16 residues. The CDR3 spells CASSLDWIGQGYEQYF. In DNA, the CDR3 is TGTGCCAGCAGCTTAGATTGGATTGGACAGGGGTACGAGCAGTACTTC. The full variable domain, rest sourced from reference TRBV11-2 and TRBJ2-7, is EAGVAQSPRYKIIEKRQSVAFWCNPISGHATLYWYQQILGQGPKLLIQFQNNGVVDDSQLPKDRFSAERLKGVDSTLKIQPAKLEDSAVYLCASSLDWIGQGYEQYFGPGTRLTVT.

The chain carries TRBV5-1 and TRBJ1-1; the match to TRBD1 covers 7 bases. The J segment lost 9 bases and the V segment lost 5 bases, leaving 13 bases of the junction unmatched. The germline CDR1 and CDR2 sequences are SGHRS and YFSETQ. This CDR3 has 14 amino acids. For the CDR3, the DNA is TGCGCCAGCAGACCTGGACAGGTCACTAAAAAAGCTTTCTTT. It is translated as CASRPGQVTKKAFF.

The CDR3 loop is CASSFEAGGSYNEQFF. For the CDR3, the DNA is TGCGCCAGCAGCTTCGAAGCGGGGGGCTCCTACAATGAGCAGTTCTTC. The genes are TRBV5-1 and TRBJ2-1; 9 nucleotides line up with TRBD2. Germline V gives CDR1 SGHRS, CDR2 YFSETQ. V shed 2 bases and J 0 bases; nucleotides not matched to a gene: 3. The CDR3 is made up of 16 amino acids.

The chain carries TRBV19 and TRBJ2-5; 7 positions match TRBD1. CDR3 size: 15 residues. CDR1 and CDR2 from the germline V gene are LNHDA and SQIVND (reference sequence). Losses at the gene ends were 6 bases for V and 1 base for J; bases not matched to a gene: 8. The CDR3 reads CASSLGTAGQETQYF. In DNA, the CDR3 is TGTGCCAGTAGCCTCGGGACAGCCGGCCAAGAGACCCAGTACTTC.

The gene calls are TRBV2 and TRBJ2-7, with 9 bases matching TRBD2. CDR3 length: 14 amino acids. Unmatched junction bases numbered 3, after V lost 2 bases and J lost 4 bases. From germline, CDR1 is SNHLY and CDR2 FYNNEI. The CDR3 DNA is TGTGCCAGCAGTGAACGCCTAGCGGGATACGAGCAGTACTTC. Protein product: CASSERLAGYEQYF.

The rearrangement joins TRBV10-2 to TRBJ1-5, with TRBD1 identical over 7 bases. CDR1 is WSHSY and CDR2 is SAAADI in the germline V gene. V dropped 0 bases and J dropped 3; count of bases not matched to a gene: 8. The CDR3 consists of 17 residues. CDR3 residues: CASSESSGTEVNQPQHF. The CDR3 DNA reads as TGCGCCAGCAGTGAGTCGTCCGGGACAGAAGTCAATCAGCCCCAGCATTTT.